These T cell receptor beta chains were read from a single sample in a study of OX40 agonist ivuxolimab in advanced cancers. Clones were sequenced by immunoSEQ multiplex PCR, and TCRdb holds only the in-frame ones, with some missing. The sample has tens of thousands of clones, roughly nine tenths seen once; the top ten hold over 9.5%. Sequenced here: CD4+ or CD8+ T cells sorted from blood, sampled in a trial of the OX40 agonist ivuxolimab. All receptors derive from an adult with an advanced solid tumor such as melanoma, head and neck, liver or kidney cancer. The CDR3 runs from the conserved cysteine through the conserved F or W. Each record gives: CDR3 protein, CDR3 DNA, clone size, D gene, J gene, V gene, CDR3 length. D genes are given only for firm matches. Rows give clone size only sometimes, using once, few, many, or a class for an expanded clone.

cdr3_aa: CASSYSGTGGNIQYF
cdr3_nt: TGTGCCAGCAGTTACTCCGGGACAGGCGGGAACATTCAGTACTTC
clone_size: NA
d_call: TRBD1
j_call: TRBJ2-4
v_call: TRBV6-5
cdr3_length: 15

cdr3_aa: CASSRGDEQYF
cdr3_nt: TGTGCCAGCAGCCGGGGGGACGAGCAGTACTTC
clone_size: once
d_call: TRBD2
j_call: TRBJ2-7
v_call: TRBV11-3
cdr3_length: 11

cdr3_aa: CASSVQGARTDTQYF
cdr3_nt: TGTGCCAGCAGCGTACAGGGGGCGCGGACAGATACGCAGTATTTT
clone_size: NA
d_call: TRBD1
j_call: TRBJ2-3
v_call: TRBV9
cdr3_length: 15

cdr3_aa: CASSLTRQSYTQYF
cdr3_nt: TGTGCCAGCAGCTTAACAAGACAGAGCTATACGCAGTATTTT
clone_size: NA
d_call: NA
j_call: TRBJ2-3
v_call: TRBV5-4
cdr3_length: 14

cdr3_aa: CASNPLGEGWNEQFF
cdr3_nt: TGTGCCAGCAATCCCTTGGGAGAGGGGTGGAATGAGCAGTTCTTC
clone_size: NA
d_call: NA
j_call: TRBJ2-1
v_call: TRBV7-2
cdr3_length: 15

cdr3_aa: CASSVGNSPLHF
cdr3_nt: TGTGCCAGCAGTGTGGGTAATTCACCCCTCCACTTT
clone_size: NA
d_call: NA
j_call: TRBJ1-6
v_call: TRBV2
cdr3_length: 12

cdr3_aa: CASSPISGGAVETQYF
cdr3_nt: TGTGCCAGCAGTCCTATTAGCGGGGGGGCCGTAGAGACCCAGTACTTC
clone_size: NA
d_call: TRBD2
j_call: TRBJ2-5
v_call: TRBV28
cdr3_length: 16

cdr3_aa: CASSLGTSGYNEQFF
cdr3_nt: TGTGCCAGCAGCTTAGGGACTAGCGGGTACAATGAGCAGTTCTTC
clone_size: NA
d_call: TRBD2
j_call: TRBJ2-1
v_call: TRBV7-2
cdr3_length: 15

cdr3_aa: CASSEGLEGTQYF
cdr3_nt: TGTGCCAGCAGTGAGGGGCTAGAGGGGACCCAGTACTTC
clone_size: NA
d_call: NA
j_call: TRBJ2-5
v_call: TRBV2
cdr3_length: 13

cdr3_aa: CASSPGTGYGYTF
cdr3_nt: TGTGCCAGCAGCCCCGGGACTGGCTATGGCTACACCTTC
clone_size: few
d_call: NA
j_call: TRBJ1-2
v_call: TRBV27
cdr3_length: 13

cdr3_aa: CASSLVGTGLVGELFF
cdr3_nt: TGTGCCAGCAGCTTGGTGGGGACAGGTCTGGTCGGGGAGCTGTTTTTT
clone_size: NA
d_call: TRBD1
j_call: TRBJ2-2
v_call: TRBV5-4
cdr3_length: 16

cdr3_aa: CAKDRGTEAFF
cdr3_nt: TGTGCCAAGGACAGGGGCACTGAAGCTTTCTTT
clone_size: once
d_call: TRBD1
j_call: TRBJ1-1
v_call: TRBV6-6
cdr3_length: 11

cdr3_aa: CAISESGVEGRLFF
cdr3_nt: TGTGCCATCAGTGAGTCGGGAGTAGAAGGGAGGCTGTTTTTT
clone_size: NA
d_call: NA
j_call: TRBJ1-4
v_call: TRBV10-3
cdr3_length: 14

cdr3_aa: CASSFRGEQFF
cdr3_nt: TGTGCCAGCAGCTTTAGGGGTGAGCAGTTCTTC
clone_size: NA
d_call: NA
j_call: TRBJ2-1
v_call: TRBV28
cdr3_length: 11

cdr3_aa: CASSRLASPEETQYF
cdr3_nt: TGCGCCAGCAGTCGACTAGCCAGCCCTGAAGAGACCCAGTACTTC
clone_size: NA
d_call: TRBD2
j_call: TRBJ2-5
v_call: TRBV10-1
cdr3_length: 15

cdr3_aa: CASSLTGFLDTQYF
cdr3_nt: TGTGCCAGCAGTCTGACAGGATTTTTGGATACGCAGTATTTT
clone_size: NA
d_call: NA
j_call: TRBJ2-3
v_call: TRBV27
cdr3_length: 14

cdr3_aa: CASSWKENTEAFF
cdr3_nt: TGCGCCAGCAGTTGGAAGGAGAACACTGAAGCTTTCTTT
clone_size: NA
d_call: NA
j_call: TRBJ1-1
v_call: TRBV5-1
cdr3_length: 13

cdr3_aa: CASSFSGIFTDTQYF
cdr3_nt: TGTGCCAGCAGCTTTAGCGGTATCTTCACAGATACGCAGTATTTT
clone_size: NA
d_call: NA
j_call: TRBJ2-3
v_call: TRBV6-5
cdr3_length: 15

cdr3_aa: CASSLDRVNTIYF
cdr3_nt: TGTGCCAGCAGCTTAGACCGGGTAAACACCATATATTTT
clone_size: NA
d_call: NA
j_call: TRBJ1-3
v_call: TRBV11-2
cdr3_length: 13

cdr3_aa: CSVPTGTSGRRVFNEQFF
cdr3_nt: TGCAGCGTCCCAACAGGGACTAGCGGGAGAAGGGTCTTCAATGAGCAGTTCTTC
clone_size: NA
d_call: TRBD2
j_call: TRBJ2-1
v_call: TRBV29-1
cdr3_length: 18

cdr3_aa: CASSPVTGAYEQYF
cdr3_nt: TGTGCCAGCAGCCCCGTGACAGGAGCCTACGAGCAGTACTTC
clone_size: few
d_call: NA
j_call: TRBJ2-7
v_call: TRBV9
cdr3_length: 14

cdr3_aa: CASSPPGTAYNSPLHF
cdr3_nt: TGTGCCAGCTCACCTCCCGGGACAGCGTATAATTCACCCCTCCACTTT
clone_size: NA
d_call: TRBD1
j_call: TRBJ1-6
v_call: TRBV18
cdr3_length: 16

cdr3_aa: CASSLGRVGTEAFF
cdr3_nt: TGTGCCAGCAGTCTGGGTCGGGTGGGCACTGAAGCTTTCTTT
clone_size: few
d_call: NA
j_call: TRBJ1-1
v_call: TRBV28
cdr3_length: 14

cdr3_aa: CASSPGGFNTEAFF
cdr3_nt: TGTGCCAGCAGCCCCGGGGGCTTCAACACTGAAGCTTTCTTT
clone_size: NA
d_call: NA
j_call: TRBJ1-1
v_call: TRBV27
cdr3_length: 14

cdr3_aa: CASSTWRGGSNEKLFF
cdr3_nt: TGTGCCAGCAGCACCTGGAGAGGGGGCTCTAATGAAAAACTGTTTTTT
clone_size: NA
d_call: TRBD1
j_call: TRBJ1-4
v_call: TRBV5-6
cdr3_length: 16

cdr3_aa: CSVEDYGSTARNEQFF
cdr3_nt: TGCAGCGTTGAAGATTACGGGAGTACCGCTCGCAATGAGCAGTTCTTC
clone_size: NA
d_call: NA
j_call: TRBJ2-1
v_call: TRBV29-1
cdr3_length: 16

cdr3_aa: CASSLFGGTSGRAGGSQYF
cdr3_nt: TGCGCCAGCAGCTTGTTCGGTGGGACTAGCGGGAGGGCCGGCGGGTCCCAGTACTTC
clone_size: NA
d_call: TRBD2
j_call: TRBJ2-5
v_call: TRBV5-1
cdr3_length: 19